These 25 T cell receptor beta chains originate from one sample sequenced in a study of identical twins. TCRdb reprocessed the 5' RACE reads with MiXCR, giving one entry per CDR3 protein. The sample carries 750,000 to 950,000 distinct CDR3 sequences, about 12% recorded once. These same data were also listed under a study on yellow fever vaccine responses in identical twins.

Source material: PBMCs. The receptors shown here come from a woman younger than 30 in good health.

The chain joins TRBV6-5 to TRBJ1-1, with D perhaps TRBD1 (6 bases). The V gene's germline CDR1 is MNHEY and CDR2 SVGAGI. Trimming removed 0 bases at V and 4 bases at J, with 9 bases between. This CDR3 has 14 residues. The CDR3 DNA reads as TGTGCCAGCAGTTACTCGTACAGGGCCACTGAAGCTTTCTTT. As protein: CASSYSYRATEAFF.

The table lists this clonotype with a few counts. This sequence joins TRBV18 and TRBJ2-1; D possibly corresponds to TRBD1 (5 bases). Trimming removed 2 bases from V and 7 bases from J, with 18 bases in between. CDR3 size: 16 residues. Germline values: CDR1 KGHSH, CDR2 LQKENI. Here the CDR3 DNA reads TGTGCCAGCTCACCAGACATAGCCTGGTCAGGGAATGAGCAGTTCTTC. Amino acid sequence: CASSPDIAWSGNEQFF. Combining the CDR3 with reference TRBV18 and TRBJ2-1 gives the whole variable domain NAGVMQNPRHLVRRRGQEARLRCSPMKGHSHVYWYRQLPEEGLKFMVYLQKENIIDESGMPKERFSAEFPKEGPSILRIQQVVRGDSAAYFCASSPDIAWSGNEQFFGPGTRLTVL.

This clonotype was seen a handful of times. This chain connects TRBV20-1 to TRBJ2-3, with a possible D match to TRBD1 (6 bases). V lost 7 bases to trimming and J lost 5 bases, with 10 bases between them. The CDR3 consists of 11 residues. The germline V gene has CDR1 DFQATT and CDR2 SNEGSKA (reference sequence). CDR3 nucleotide sequence: TGCAGTGTTTCACAGGGAGATACGCAGTATTTT. Translation: CSVSQGDTQYF.

This clonotype has only a few counts. The rearrangement uses TRBV3-1 and TRBJ1-1, with a possible D match to TRBD1 (5 bases). This CDR3 has 13 residues. V was clipped by 8 bases and J by 3 bases, with 13 bases between them. The germline gives CDR1 LGHDT, CDR2 YNNKEL (reference sequence). CDR3 loop: CASGGAADTEAFF. CDR3 in DNA: TGTGCCAGCGGTGGGGCAGCGGACACTGAAGCTTTCTTT.

The chain has TRBV4-1 and TRBJ2-7, with 7 nucleotides matching TRBD2. V gave up 4 bases and J gave up 7 bases; unmatched junction bases: 25. In germline, CDR1 is MGHRA, CDR2 YSYEKL. The CDR3 is 19 residues long. The CDR3, as DNA: TGCGCCAGCAGCCCCCGGAAGTCTATGCTGGGACTACCCATAGGGGAGCAGTACTTC. Protein product: CASSPRKSMLGLPIGEQYF.

The J gene is TRBJ1-5, the V gene TRBV20-1; no reliable D call. Trimming cost V 1 base and J 7 bases, with 2 bases left between them. Germline values: CDR1 DFQATT, CDR2 SNEGSKA (reference sequence). The length of the CDR3 is 10 residues. CDR3 sequence: CSARGQPQHF. In nucleotides, the CDR3 is TGCAGTGCTAGAGGCCAGCCCCAGCATTTT.

A few counts support this clonotype. V usage is TRBV27 and J usage is TRBJ1-4, with a tentative D call TRBD1 (5 bases). V was shortened by 5 bases and J by 7 bases, with 14 bases between the two germline ends. CDR1 MNHEY and CDR2 SMNVEV come from the germline V gene (reference sequence). CDR3 size: 14 residues. CDR3 bases: TGTGCCAGCAGTGCCCCCGGGGCCGGTGAAAAACTGTTTTTT. It yields the protein CASSAPGAGEKLFF.

The J gene is TRBJ2-7, the V gene TRBV12-3 or TRBV12-4; tentative D call: TRBD2 (5 bases). The ends were cut back, 5 bases at V and 3 bases at J, with 11 bases in the middle. This CDR3 is 13 amino acids long. The CDR3, as DNA: TGTGCCAGCAGTCACGGGGTAAACTACGAGCAGTACTTC. Residues: CASSHGVNYEQYF.

This clonotype was seen ten or more times. The J gene is TRBJ1-5, the V gene TRBV12-3 or TRBV12-4, with D hard to call. Trimming pared 3 bases from V and 4 bases from J, leaving 7 bases between. The CDR3 consists of 13 residues. CDR3 nucleotides: TGTGCCAGCAGTTTCACCGGAAATCAGCCCCAGCATTTT. This encodes CASSFTGNQPQHF.

This clonotype was seen repeatedly, ten times or more. The chain recombines TRBV20-1 with TRBJ1-5; possible D gene TRBD1, 5 bases. V lost 3 bases to trimming and J lost 3 bases, with 15 bases between them. This CDR3 spans 15 amino acids. Germline CDR1 is DFQATT and CDR2 is SNEGSKA (reference sequence). In nucleotides, the CDR3 is TGCAGTGCTAGTCGGGGGGGATCCCTCAATCAGCCCCAGCATTTT. Encoded protein: CSASRGGSLNQPQHF.

This clonotype turned up a few times. The V gene is TRBV2, the J gene TRBJ2-7; 7 bases fit TRBD2. The CDR3 is 15 amino acids. Per germline, CDR1 SNHLY and CDR2 FYNNEI. V lost 7 bases and J lost 0; bases outside the gene matches: 9. CDR3 DNA: TGTGCCAGCACCCCGGGGCTAGCGGACTCCTACGAGCAGTACTTC. It codes for CASTPGLADSYEQYF.

This clonotype was observed a few times. The J gene is TRBJ2-7, the V gene TRBV9; tentative D call: TRBD2 (5 bases). Trimming removed 0 bases from V and 2 bases from J, with 15 bases in between. The CDR3 extends over 16 amino acids. Germline CDR1 is SGDLS and CDR2 is YYNGEE. CDR3 nucleotide sequence: TGTGCCAGCAGCGTAGGGGTTGAGGGCCGAACCTACGAGCAGTACTTC. The encoded protein is CASSVGVEGRTYEQYF.

This sequence joins TRBV29-1 and TRBJ2-2; TRBD2 matches 15 bases. With V trimmed by 7 bases and J by 6 bases, 6 bases remained unmatched. Germline V gene lookup returns CDR1 SQVTM and CDR2 ANQGSEA. This CDR3 comprises 15 residues. Here the CDR3 reads CSAAGLAGGSGELFF. As DNA, the CDR3 is TGCAGCGCCGCCGGACTAGCGGGAGGGTCCGGGGAGCTGTTTTTT.

V and J are TRBV29-1 and TRBJ2-2, with D unresolved. The CDR3 has 12 residues. Trimming cost V 8 bases and J 2 bases, with 9 bases left between them. Germline-derived CDR1 and CDR2 are SQVTM and ANQGSEA. The chain's CDR3 is CSPRDNTGELFF. The CDR3 nucleotides are TGCAGCCCCAGAGATAACACCGGGGAGCTGTTTTTT.

The table lists this clonotype with many counts. J is TRBJ2-5 and V is TRBV24-1; D is unresolved. There are 15 residues in the CDR3. CDR1 is KGHDR, CDR2 SFDVKD, per germline. The V gene lost 3 bases and the J gene lost 0 bases, with 10 bases spanning the gap. CDR3 region: CATSDHTEYQETQYF. The CDR3 nucleotides are TGTGCCACCAGTGATCACACAGAGTACCAAGAGACCCAGTACTTC.

The rearrangement links TRBV14 to TRBJ1-1; D is uncertain. V was clipped by 4 bases and J by 0 bases, with 15 bases between them. Germline loops: CDR1 SGHDN, CDR2 FVKESK. CDR3 size: 16 residues. The DNA of the CDR3 is TGTGCCAGCAGCCCTCATACACCGCTCCTGAACACTGAAGCTTTCTTT. Protein: CASSPHTPLLNTEAFF.

This clonotype was seen only a few times. The J gene is TRBJ2-7, the V gene TRBV6-5; a weak D match, TRBD2 (5 bases). The CDR3 is made up of 12 amino acids. The V gene's germline CDR1 is MNHEY and CDR2 SVGAGI. V lost 4 bases to trimming and J lost 13 bases, with 17 bases between them. The CDR3 sequence is CASSSARAEVYF. CDR3 in DNA: TGTGCCAGCAGTTCGGCGCGGGCGGAGGTTTACTTC.

This clonotype was picked up many times. The genes are TRBV3-1 and TRBJ1-1; 8 bases agree with TRBD1. CDR1 and CDR2 from the germline V gene are LGHDT and YNNKEL (reference sequence). CDR3 length: 15 amino acids. V gave up 2 bases and J gave up 5 bases; unmatched junction bases: 7. The CDR3 protein is CASSQTGGRGTEAFF. The CDR3 region has the DNA TGTGCCAGCAGCCAAACAGGGGGACGGGGAACTGAAGCTTTCTTT.

This chain uses TRBV20-1 with TRBJ2-7; 13 nucleotides match TRBD2. The CDR3 extends over 15 amino acids. Germline V lookup: CDR1 DFQATT, CDR2 SNEGSKA (reference sequence). The V segment lost 3 bases and the J segment 5 bases; nucleotides outside the gene matches: 7. In nucleotides, the CDR3 is TGCAGTGCTAGTCTCCCCGGGACTAGCGGGAACGAGCAGTACTTC. Its protein product is CSASLPGTSGNEQYF.

This clonotype has at least ten counts. The chain uses TRBV13 and TRBJ2-1; D is possibly TRBD1 (6 bases). The CDR3 is 14 residues long. The germline CDR1 and CDR2 sequences are PRHDT and FYEKMQ (reference sequence). V was trimmed by 6 bases and J by 1 base, leaving 10 bases between them. CDR3 nucleotides: TGTGCCAGCAGACAGGGTGGTTCCTACAATGAGCAGTTCTTC. Encoded protein: CASRQGGSYNEQFF. Combining the CDR3 with reference TRBV13 and TRBJ2-1 gives the whole variable domain AAGVIQSPRHLIKEKRETATLKCYPIPRHDTVYWYQQGPGQDPQFLISFYEKMQSDKGSIPDRFSAQQFSDYHSELNMSSLELGDSALYFCASRQGGSYNEQFFGPGTRLTVL.

This clonotype was seen repeatedly, ten times or more. V and J are TRBV6-2 or TRBV6-3 and TRBJ2-1; 8 bases are shared with TRBD2. The CDR3 has 13 amino acids. Germline values: CDR1 MNHEY, CDR2 SVGEGT. V lost 6 bases to trimming and J lost 7 bases; unmatched junction nucleotides: 5. The CDR3 bases are TGTGCCAGCAGCCCAGGACTAGCAAATGAGCAGTTCTTC. It specifies CASSPGLANEQFF.

This clonotype has a count of ten or more. This chain connects TRBV6-1 to TRBJ1-2; D is unclear. This CDR3 region has 12 residues. The germline V gene encodes CDR1 MNHNS and CDR2 SASEGT. The germline V and J ends were trimmed by 5 bases and 12 bases, with 16 bases remaining between them. The CDR3 DNA reads as TGTGCCAGCAGTCCCGATGGGGTTCGTGACACCTTC. This gives the protein CASSPDGVRDTF.

This clonotype was counted a few times. J is TRBJ2-1 and V is TRBV28; D is possibly TRBD2 (7 bases). Trimming pared 7 bases from V and 5 bases from J, leaving 12 bases between. The CDR3 is made up of 13 amino acids. The germline gives CDR1 MDHEN, CDR2 SYDVKM. CDR3 DNA sequence: TGTGCCAGCACCCGGGGGGCCAACAATGAGCAGTTCTTC. This codes for CASTRGANNEQFF.

The CDR3 region is CASSIVDRGKANTEAFF. CDR3 coding DNA: TGTGCCAGTAGTATAGTTGACAGGGGGAAGGCGAACACTGAAGCTTTCTTT. This chain connects TRBV19 to TRBJ1-1, with 9 bases lining up with TRBD1. The germline gives CDR1 LNHDA, CDR2 SQIVND (reference sequence). This CDR3 is built from 17 residues. V lost 1 base to trimming and J lost 1 base; unmatched junction nucleotides: 7.

The V gene is TRBV2, the J gene TRBJ1-1, with D perhaps TRBD1 (6 bases). Germline CDR1 reads SNHLY; CDR2 reads FYNNEI. The CDR3 covers 17 residues. V dropped 8 bases and J dropped 0 bases, with 22 bases sitting between them. Written as DNA, the CDR3 is TGTGCCAGCGCTATCCTGCGGGACACCTTCATGAACACTGAAGCTTTCTTT. Translating it yields CASAILRDTFMNTEAFF.